This TCR beta chain was profiled in a study of blood T cell repertoires in COVID-19. As processed by the authors: Reference gene primer amplification gave nucleated cell count estimates. The repertoire was sequenced with immunoSEQ multiplex PCR; TCRdb's copy has only in-frame clones and lacks some. That table furnishes V, J and clone size, whereas the DNA furnished D and trimming. The sample shows roughly 260,000 clones, about 91% of them seen only once. The V end was cut by 0 bases, the J end by 6 bases, with 9 bases between. Germline CDR1 reads SGHAT; CDR2 reads FQNNGV. This CDR3 comprises 13 residues.

The chain links TRBV11-2 to TRBJ2-7, with no clear D. Input material: peripheral blood. The sequence derives from a person in their late teens or twenties with COVID-19, enrolled during active disease. The CDR3 DNA is TGTGCCAGCAGCTTAGATTTAGAGAGCGAGCAGTACTTC. Encoded protein: CASSLDLESEQYF.